The subject of this entry is one T cell receptor (beta chain). The antigen remains undetermined. A much more abundant neighbour one base away suggests this may be a read error. CDR3 length: 13 residues. The V and J ends lost 5 bases and 0 bases respectively, with 7 bases between them. Germline CDR1 reads SGHTA; CDR2 reads FQGNSA. This entry belongs to a study of early T cells in non-severe SARS-CoV-2 infection. In the study overall: With bulk RNA from unsorted whole blood as input, sequencing yielded unpaired chains. Notes on the study in general: Anti-spike CD8 responses were favored by VDJdb matching, which missed private and CD4 specificities.

Separate cDNA molecules each had unique molecular identifiers attached to them. TCRdb recomputed calls from the 5' RACE reads with MiXCR, one row per CDR3 protein. The sample consists of around 39,000 distinct CDR3 sequences, roughly 5.7% of them appearing once. The origin of this receptor is an adult who was a healthcare worker with PCR-confirmed SARS-CoV-2 infection or an uninfected control (not recorded which). The genes are TRBV7-2 and TRBJ1-2; possible D gene TRBD1, 5 bases. The source material was whole blood, sampled at baseline. The CDR3 loop is CASSKTANYGYTF. CDR3 DNA sequence: TGTGCCAGCAGCAAGACAGCTAACTATGGCTACACCTTC.